One and the same sample provided the 25 T cell receptor beta chains below, sequenced in a study of T cell responses to AZD1222 COVID-19 vaccine. The method was immunoSEQ multiplex PCR; TCRdb's version includes in-frame clones alone and lacks a portion of them. The sample lists about 160,000 clones, 92% occurring once. The specimen comprised peripheral blood, sampled on day 0 of MenACWY control vaccination. All receptors derive from an adult in good health.

This clone showed up just once. This chain connects TRBV9 to TRBJ2-1; D uncertain. V was shortened by 0 bases and J by 2 bases, with 9 bases between the two germline ends. Germline values: CDR1 SGDLS, CDR2 YYNGEE. This CDR3 spans 15 amino acids. The CDR3 region is CASSVGAITYNEQFF. The CDR3 DNA reads as TGTGCCAGCAGCGTAGGAGCTATTACCTACAATGAGCAGTTCTTC.

The J gene is TRBJ2-1, the V gene TRBV3-1 (or the pseudogene TRBV3-2); 9 nucleotides line up with TRBD1. V lost 2 bases to trimming and J lost 6 bases; unmatched junction nucleotides: 2. The length of the CDR3 is 14 residues. Germline lookup yields CDR1 LGHDT and CDR2 YNNKEL (reference sequence). The CDR3 reads CASSQMTGGNEQFF. CDR3 coding DNA: TGTGCCAGCAGCCAAATGACAGGGGGCAATGAGCAGTTCTTC.

This sequence joins TRBV28 and TRBJ2-5, with 12 bases aligning to TRBD2. Germline values: CDR1 MDHEN, CDR2 SYDVKM. The CDR3 loop spans 16 amino acids. V shed 6 bases, J shed 2 bases, and the junction held 7 bases outside the gene matches. DNA for the CDR3: TGTGCCAGCAGCCCTCTAGCGGGAGGGAAGCAAGAGACCCAGTACTTC. Translation gives CASSPLAGGKQETQYF.

This clone came up a few times. The chain carries TRBV5-6 and TRBJ2-7; D is uncertain. Germline CDR1 and CDR2: SGHDT and YYEEEE. V was clipped by 5 bases and J by 0 bases, with 3 bases between them. This CDR3 comprises 11 residues. CDR3 residues: CASSSSYEQYF. The CDR3, as DNA: TGTGCCAGCAGTTCCTCCTACGAGCAGTACTTC.

The rearrangement uses TRBV15 and TRBJ2-5, with D possibly being TRBD2 (7 bases). Trimming removed 1 base at V and 4 bases at J, with 10 bases between. CDR1 and CDR2 (germline): LNHNV, YYDKDF (reference sequence). CDR3 length equals 14 residues. The CDR3 here is CATSRGGGVETQYF. Written as DNA, the CDR3 is TGTGCCACCAGCAGAGGAGGGGGGGTAGAGACCCAGTACTTC.

The chain couples TRBV4-3 to TRBJ1-1, with D perhaps matching TRBD1 (5 bases). Between the trimmed V and J ends, which lost 2 bases and 5 bases, there was a span of 18 bases. Per the germline V gene, CDR1 is LGHNA and CDR2 is YSLEER. This CDR3 spans 16 amino acids. CDR3 coding DNA: TGCGCCAGCAGCCAAAGATTAGGGACCCTGGGGACTGAAGCTTTCTTT. Protein: CASSQRLGTLGTEAFF.

The chain has TRBV6-1 and TRBJ2-2, with D possibly TRBD1 on 6 matching bases. Per germline, CDR1 MNHNS and CDR2 SASEGT. The CDR3 totals 13 residues. Trimming pared 1 base from V and 14 bases from J, leaving 14 bases between. The CDR3 DNA follows: TGTGCCAGCAGTGAAGACAGGGCCCCCCCTCTGTTTTTT. This sequence encodes CASSEDRAPPLFF.

The V gene is TRBV3-1 (or the pseudogene TRBV3-2), the J gene TRBJ1-2; D possibly corresponds to TRBD1 (6 bases). V lost 5 bases, J lost 4 bases, and 17 bases lay in between. Germline V gene lookup returns CDR1 LGHDT and CDR2 YNNKEL (reference sequence). This CDR3 is 15 amino acids long. The CDR3 DNA is TGTGCCAGCAGCTTTACTCCCGGACAGCCCTATGGCTACACCTTC. This gives the protein CASSFTPGQPYGYTF.

The chain carries TRBV10-3 and TRBJ2-4, with 9 bases aligning to TRBD1. The CDR3 is made up of 17 amino acids. Trimming took 6 bases from V and 6 from J; bases not matched to a gene: 15. Germline values: CDR1 ENHRY, CDR2 SYGVKD. Here the CDR3 reads CAISGGTGRDQGNIQYF. The CDR3 DNA is TGTGCCATCAGCGGGGGGACAGGGCGTGATCAGGGAAACATTCAGTACTTC.

This chain uses TRBV23-1 with TRBJ2-5; TRBD2 aligns across 9 bases. TRBV23-1 is given ORF status, its function remaining uncertain. The CDR3 is 18 residues long. Trimming cost V 4 bases and J 9 bases; bases outside gene matches: 21. CDR3 sequence (DNA): TGCGCCAGCAGTCTCTCGGTGGCTAGCGGGACTCCCTCGGTGGCCCAGTACTTC. Its translation: CASSLSVASGTPSVAQYF.

The chain joins TRBV6-5 to TRBJ2-1, with 9 bases aligning to TRBD2. V lost 5 bases, J lost 5 bases, and 4 bases stayed unmatched. CDR1 MNHEY and CDR2 SVGAGI come from the germline V gene. The CDR3 is 14 residues long. For the CDR3, the DNA is TGTGCCAGCAGTAGAAGCGGGAGGAACAATGAGCAGTTCTTC. Amino acids: CASSRSGRNNEQFF.

The J gene is TRBJ2-1, the V gene TRBV5-4; 8 bases are a match to TRBD2. The trim removed 4 bases at V and 5 bases at J, leaving 2 bases unmatched. The CDR3 spans 13 residues. Germline CDR1 and CDR2: SGHNT and YYREEE (reference sequence). CDR3 sequence (DNA): TGTGCCAGCAGCACTAGCGGAAACAATGAGCAGTTCTTC. Translation: CASSTSGNNEQFF.

The chain employs TRBV7-8 and TRBJ1-3; 9 nucleotides align to TRBD1. Germline values: CDR1 SGHVS, CDR2 FQNEAQ. The CDR3 is 13 amino acids. The V gene end was trimmed by 10 bases and the J gene end by 4 bases; junction bases not matched to a gene: 5. The CDR3 sequence is CATNRGQGNTIYF. CDR3 DNA: TGTGCCACGAACAGGGGGCAAGGAAACACCATATATTTT. Filled out from reference TRBV7-8 and TRBJ1-3, the complete variable domain reads GAGVSQSPRYKVAKRGQDVALRCDPISGHVSLFWYQQALGQGPEFLTYFQNEAQLDKSGLPSDRFFAERPEGSVSTLKIQRTQQEDSAVYLCATNRGQGNTIYFGEGSWLTVV.

The V call is TRBV20-1, the J call TRBJ2-7; D is undetermined. Germline V gene lookup returns CDR1 DFQATT and CDR2 SNEGSKA (reference sequence). The CDR3 consists of 11 residues. The CDR3 DNA sequence: TGCGGAGTAGACGGTGGCTACGAGCAGTACTTC. It yields the protein CGVDGGYEQYF.

This clone was picked up a small number of times. The rearrangement links TRBV28 to TRBJ2-7, with a tentative D call TRBD1 (6 bases). Trimming shortened V by 2 bases and J by 7 bases, and 18 bases separated the two germline ends. From germline, CDR1 is MDHEN and CDR2 SYDVKM. The CDR3 consists of 15 residues. CDR3 protein: CASSLPGAQNGEQYF. The CDR3 DNA follows: TGTGCCAGCAGTTTACCAGGGGCCCAGAATGGTGAGCAGTACTTC. Based on the CDR3 plus reference TRBV28 and TRBJ2-7, the full variable domain is DVKVTQSSRYLVKRTGEKVFLECVQDMDHENMFWYRQDPGLGLRLIYFSYDVKMKEKGDIPEGYSVSREKKERFSLILESASTNQTSMYLCASSLPGAQNGEQYFGPGTRLTVT.

The V call is TRBV18, the J call TRBJ2-3; D is unclear. Germline CDR1 KGHSH, CDR2 LQKENI. The V gene lost 6 bases and the J gene lost 6 bases, with 13 bases spanning the gap. The CDR3 length is 13 residues. Written as DNA, the CDR3 is TGTGCCAGCTCCTGGCAGGCTGCCGATACGCAGTATTTT. Its protein product is CASSWQAADTQYF. Filled out from reference TRBV18 and TRBJ2-3, the complete variable domain reads NAGVMQNPRHLVRRRGQEARLRCSPMKGHSHVYWYRQLPEEGLKFMVYLQKENIIDESGMPKERFSAEFPKEGPSILRIQQVVRGDSAAYFCASSWQAADTQYFGPGTRLTVL.

The gene calls are TRBV7-9 and TRBJ2-1; TRBD2 aligns across 11 bases. V lost 5 bases, J lost 6 bases, and 6 bases stayed unmatched. The CDR3 extends over 15 amino acids. The germline V gene encodes CDR1 SEHNR and CDR2 FQNEAQ (reference sequence). The CDR3 DNA reads as TGTGCCAGCAGCCTTACTAGCGGGAGACCCAATGAGCAGTTCTTC. Translated, it gives CASSLTSGRPNEQFF.

The V call is TRBV19, the J call TRBJ2-7; the D is unclear. The CDR3 covers 14 residues. The ends were cut back, 5 bases at V and 7 bases at J, with 18 bases in the middle. Germline V CDR1 and CDR2: LNHDA, SQIVND (reference sequence). The CDR3 region has the DNA TGTGCCAGTAGTTTGAGTCCGGGTACGTCTGAGCAGTACTTC. Its translation is CASSLSPGTSEQYF.

The rearrangement uses TRBV7-3 and TRBJ2-1; D not resolved. Trimming shortened V by 5 bases and J by 3 bases, and 8 bases separated the two germline ends. The CDR3 contains 13 residues. Germline V gene lookup returns CDR1 SGHTA and CDR2 FQGTGA. The CDR3 loop reads CASSPDFYNEQFF. CDR3 nucleotide sequence: TGTGCCAGCAGCCCAGACTTCTACAATGAGCAGTTCTTC. The full variable domain, with the rest looked up from reference TRBV7-3 and TRBJ2-1, is GAGVSQTPSNKVTEKGKYVELRCDPISGHTALYWYRQSLGQGPEFLIYFQGTGAADDSGLPNDRFFAVRPEGSVSTLKIQRTERGDSAVYLCASSPDFYNEQFFGPGTRLTVL.

This clone was seen only once. The rearrangement joins TRBV27 to TRBJ1-6, with D possibly matching TRBD1 (5 bases). This CDR3 spans 15 amino acids. Trimming left V 7 bases short and J 7 bases short, with 17 bases between. Germline-derived CDR1 and CDR2 are MNHEY and SMNVEV (reference sequence). The CDR3 reads CASTTLGGANSPLHF. In nucleotides, the CDR3 is TGTGCCAGCACCACCCTTGGAGGGGCGAATTCACCCCTCCACTTT.

The V and J genes are TRBV4-3 and TRBJ1-2, with TRBD1 matching over 8 bases. Germline loops: CDR1 LGHNA, CDR2 YSLEER. This CDR3 spans 15 amino acids. V lost 3 bases, J lost 8 bases, and 11 bases stayed unmatched. The CDR3 region is CASSQILWDRRGYTF. CDR3 in DNA: TGCGCCAGCAGCCAGATTCTCTGGGACAGGAGGGGCTACACCTTC.

The chain employs TRBV6-5 and TRBJ2-4; D uncertain. CDR3 length equals 13 residues. CDR1 and CDR2 (germline): MNHEY, SVGAGI. Trimming shortened V by 10 bases and J by 0 bases, and 10 bases separated the two germline ends. The CDR3 DNA is TGTGCCACCGCACGGGTAGCCAAAAACATTCAGTACTTC. It translates to CATARVAKNIQYF.

The rearrangement uses TRBV6-5 and TRBJ2-7, with TRBD2 as a possible D gene (6 bases). Trimming pared 7 bases from V and 0 bases from J, leaving 10 bases between. The CDR3 consists of 13 residues. Germline lookup yields CDR1 MNHEY and CDR2 SVGAGI. CDR3 residues: CASTNSGSYEQYF. DNA for the CDR3: TGTGCCAGCACGAATAGCGGCTCCTACGAGCAGTACTTC.

This rearrangement joins TRBV13 to TRBJ1-2, with unresolved D. V was trimmed by 5 bases and J by 4 bases, leaving 20 bases between them. The germline V gene encodes CDR1 PRHDT and CDR2 FYEKMQ (reference sequence). This CDR3 is 16 amino acids long. The CDR3 region is CASSVGGRGPGYGYTF. As DNA, the CDR3 is TGTGCCAGCAGCGTCGGAGGGCGAGGGCCGGGCTATGGCTACACCTTC.

This chain uses TRBV10-3 with TRBJ1-6; 7 nucleotides line up with TRBD1. The CDR3 sequence is 14 residues long. Germline CDR1 ENHRY, CDR2 SYGVKD. V trimming: 10 bases; J trimming: 5 bases; junction bases outside the gene matches: 8. In nucleotides, the CDR3 is TGTGCCACCCGCCGGGACAGAGATAATTCACCCCTCCACTTT. Its protein product is CATRRDRDNSPLHF.